What follows are 29 T cell receptor beta chains derived from one specimen sequenced in a study of blood T cell repertoires in COVID-19. Sequencing used immunoSEQ multiplex PCR; TCRdb keeps in-frame clones, though not all of them. The table shows 150,000 to 200,000 clones, with about 84% occurring only once. Sequenced material: peripheral blood. Every receptor here comes from a woman aged 25 to 39 with acute or convalescent COVID-19.

The genes are TRBV10-3 and TRBJ2-2, with TRBD1 matching 9 bases. The CDR3 loop spans 15 amino acids. After removal of 10 bases from V and 3 bases from J, the junction contained 9 bases not matched to a gene. Germline V gene sequence: CDR1 ENHRY, CDR2 SYGVKD. The CDR3 coding sequence is TGTGCCACCCGGGACAGGGCGAGGGACACCGGGGAGCTGTTTTTT. This encodes CATRDRARDTGELFF.

The chain combines TRBV2 with TRBJ1-4, with 7 bases that match TRBD1. The CDR3 covers 14 residues. V trimming: 8 bases; J trimming: 3 bases; junction bases outside the gene matches: 6. CDR1 and CDR2 from the germline V gene are SNHLY and FYNNEI. The CDR3 sequence is CASGQGQPNEKLFF. In DNA, the CDR3 is TGTGCCAGCGGCCAGGGACAGCCTAATGAAAAACTGTTTTTT.

The gene calls are TRBV28 and TRBJ2-7, with 11 bases that match TRBD2. The CDR3 contains 16 residues. V lost 3 bases, J lost 1 base, and 5 bases stayed unmatched. CDR1 and CDR2 (germline): MDHEN, SYDVKM. CDR3 loop: CASSLAGTSGSYEQYF. The CDR3 nucleotides read TGTGCCAGCAGTTTGGCCGGGACTAGCGGTTCCTACGAGCAGTACTTC.

The V gene is TRBV7-9, the J gene TRBJ2-1, with D maybe TRBD1 (5 bases). Trimming removed 8 bases from V and 7 bases from J, with 21 bases in between. CDR3 length equals 15 residues. CDR1 SEHNR and CDR2 FQNEAQ come from the germline V gene (reference sequence). The CDR3, as DNA: TGTGCCAGCCCCGGTAGGGGTCTAATTACTAATGAGCAGTTCTTC. Encoded protein: CASPGRGLITNEQFF.

This chain uses TRBV7-9 with TRBJ1-4; unclear D gene. The CDR3 length is 15 residues. Between the trimmed V and J ends, which lost 2 bases and 8 bases, there was a span of 15 bases. The germline CDR1 and CDR2 sequences are SEHNR and FQNEAQ (reference sequence). The CDR3 loop reads CASSLPIREGEKLFF. The CDR3 DNA reads TGTGCCAGCAGCTTACCAATTCGGGAAGGCGAAAAACTGTTTTTT. Drawing the rest from reference TRBV7-9 and TRBJ1-4, the complete variable domain is DTGVSQNPRHKITKRGQNVTFRCDPISEHNRLYWYRQTLGQGPEFLTYFQNEAQLEKSRLLSDRFSAERPKGSFSTLEIQRTEQGDSAMYLCASSLPIREGEKLFFGSGTQLSVL.

The rearrangement joins TRBV28 to TRBJ2-5; TRBD1 aligns across 10 bases. Trimming at V came to 5 bases and at J to 5 bases, leaving 17 bases not matched to a gene. The CDR3 covers 18 residues. Germline assignment: CDR1 MDHEN and CDR2 SYDVKM. The CDR3 DNA reads TGTGCCAGCAGTGTCTTCCCCGGGACAGGGGATGGGGAGGAGACCCAGTACTTC. It specifies CASSVFPGTGDGEETQYF. The full variable domain, in which reference TRBV28 and TRBJ2-5 provide the parts outside the CDR3, is DVKVTQSSRYLVKRTGEKVFLECVQDMDHENMFWYRQDPGLGLRLIYFSYDVKMKEKGDIPEGYSVSREKKERFSLILESASTNQTSMYLCASSVFPGTGDGEETQYFGPGTRLLVL.

V and J are TRBV19 and TRBJ1-2; 8 bases map to TRBD1. Germline V gives CDR1 LNHDA, CDR2 SQIVND (reference sequence). Germline trimming cut 6 bases from V and 6 bases from J; bases unmatched to any gene: 6. This CDR3 is 13 amino acids long. In nucleotides, the CDR3 is TGTGCCAGTAGCGGACAGGGAACGGATGGCTACACCTTC. Residues: CASSGQGTDGYTF.

This chain links TRBV7-9 with TRBJ1-2, with D perhaps TRBD1 (5 bases). Germline loops: CDR1 SEHNR, CDR2 FQNEAQ (reference sequence). V lost 3 bases and J lost 0, with 11 bases in between. This CDR3 region has 15 residues. This chain's CDR3 is CASSLSEGTNYGYTF. CDR3 nucleotides: TGTGCCAGCAGCTTGTCGGAGGGGACTAACTATGGCTACACCTTC. Complete variable domain (other parts from reference TRBV7-9 and TRBJ1-2): DTGVSQNPRHKITKRGQNVTFRCDPISEHNRLYWYRQTLGQGPEFLTYFQNEAQLEKSRLLSDRFSAERPKGSFSTLEIQRTEQGDSAMYLCASSLSEGTNYGYTFGSGTRLTVV.

The chain employs TRBV28 and TRBJ1-5; possibly TRBD1 for D (6 bases). Germline V gives CDR1 MDHEN, CDR2 SYDVKM. This CDR3 contains 15 residues. V was trimmed by 2 bases and J by 4 bases, leaving 12 bases between them. This CDR3 reads CASSLELDSNQPQHF. CDR3 nucleotide sequence: TGTGCCAGCAGTTTAGAATTGGACAGTAATCAGCCCCAGCATTTT.

This sequence joins TRBV7-6 and TRBJ2-7, with D perhaps matching TRBD1 (6 bases). Trimming took 1 base from V and 3 from J, leaving 7 bases between them. Germline lookup yields CDR1 SGHVS and CDR2 FNYEAQ. The CDR3 is made up of 13 amino acids. The CDR3 loop reads CASSLGQDYEQYF. In DNA form, the CDR3 reads TGTGCCAGCAGCTTAGGACAGGACTACGAGCAGTACTTC.

This chain links TRBV5-4 with TRBJ2-7; 12 nucleotides agree with TRBD2. The CDR3 has 15 residues. V was pared by 1 base and J by 7 bases, with 6 bases of the junction left unmatched. Germline assignment: CDR1 SGHNT and CDR2 YYREEE (reference sequence). Written as DNA, the CDR3 is TGTGCCAGCAGCTTGACGGGACTAGCGGGTGGTGAGCAGTACTTC. It translates to CASSLTGLAGGEQYF.

The chain links TRBV27 to TRBJ1-1, with D possibly matching TRBD1 (5 bases). The CDR3 is 19 amino acids. Trimming shortened V by 0 bases and J by 0 bases, and 20 bases separated the two germline ends. Germline CDR1 is MNHEY and CDR2 is SMNVEV (reference sequence). CDR3 in DNA: TGTGCCAGCAGTTTATCGGGCAGGGTGAATCCCGCGTTGAACACTGAAGCTTTCTTT. Protein product: CASSLSGRVNPALNTEAFF.

The rearrangement joins TRBV7-9 to TRBJ2-2; D not certain. The germline gives CDR1 SEHNR, CDR2 FQNEAQ (reference sequence). Trimming took 5 bases from V and 2 from J, leaving 9 bases between them. The CDR3 spans 14 residues. CDR3 sequence reads: CASSTLTNTGELFF. In DNA form, the CDR3 reads TGTGCCAGCAGCACCCTCACTAACACCGGGGAGCTGTTTTTT. Full variable domain (outside the CDR3, taken from reference TRBV7-9 and TRBJ2-2): DTGVSQNPRHKITKRGQNVTFRCDPISEHNRLYWYRQTLGQGPEFLTYFQNEAQLEKSRLLSDRFSAERPKGSFSTLEIQRTEQGDSAMYLCASSTLTNTGELFFGEGSRLTVL.

V is TRBV6-5 and J is TRBJ2-5; 7 nucleotides line up with TRBD1. Germline V gene data show CDR1 as MNHEY and CDR2 as SVGAGI. The CDR3 consists of 13 residues. V gave up 6 bases and J gave up 7 bases; unmatched junction bases: 8. The CDR3 sequence: CASRETGLGTQYF. CDR3 DNA sequence: TGTGCCAGCAGGGAGACAGGGTTGGGGACCCAGTACTTC.

DNA for the CDR3: TGTGCCAGTAGTATAGGGACTAGCGGGGGGGTTCGGCACGAGCAGTACTTC. As protein: CASSIGTSGGVRHEQYF. The gene calls are TRBV19 and TRBJ2-7, with 15 bases identical to TRBD2. V shed 1 base, J shed 5 bases, and the junction held 6 bases outside the gene matches. This CDR3 is 17 amino acids long. The germline gives CDR1 LNHDA, CDR2 SQIVND (reference sequence).

The chain joins TRBV25-1 to TRBJ2-1; TRBD2 is a possible D gene (7 bases). The germline V gene has CDR1 MGHDK and CDR2 SYGVNS. V dropped 5 bases and J dropped 5 bases, with 19 bases sitting between them. The CDR3 is 16 residues long. The CDR3 spells CASSYTGLGGNNEQFF. The CDR3, as DNA: TGTGCCAGCAGTTATACCGGACTAGGGGGGAACAATGAGCAGTTCTTC.

The chain employs TRBV3-1 (or the pseudogene TRBV3-2) and TRBJ1-5, with TRBD1 identical over 9 bases. This CDR3 is built from 16 residues. CDR1 is LGHDT, CDR2 YNNKEL, per germline (reference sequence). The V segment lost 6 bases and the J segment 1 base; nucleotides outside the gene matches: 7. The CDR3, as DNA: TGTGCCAGCAGGATACAGGGGGCTGGAAGCAATCAGCCCCAGCATTTT. This translates into CASRIQGAGSNQPQHF.

V usage is TRBV6-4 and J usage is TRBJ2-1, with TRBD1 matching over 9 bases. Germline V gene lookup returns CDR1 MRHNA and CDR2 SNTAGT. This CDR3 contains 15 residues. With V trimmed by 7 bases and J by 2 bases, 6 bases remained unmatched. CDR3 in amino acids: CASNPGTGPYNEQFF. The CDR3 region has the DNA TGTGCCAGCAACCCCGGGACAGGGCCCTACAATGAGCAGTTCTTC.

J is TRBJ1-4 and V is TRBV25-1, with no clear D. V was trimmed by 5 bases and J by 8 bases, leaving 18 bases between them. The germline CDR1 and CDR2 sequences are MGHDK and SYGVNS. The CDR3 runs to 15 residues. CDR3 sequence reads: CASSRSRVEREKLFF. The CDR3 nucleotides are TGTGCCAGCAGTCGGTCGAGGGTCGAGAGGGAAAAACTGTTTTTT.

This sequence joins TRBV7-9 and TRBJ2-2; D might be TRBD1 (6 bases). This CDR3 has 14 amino acids. The germline V gene encodes CDR1 SEHNR and CDR2 FQNEAQ (reference sequence). Trimming removed 6 bases from V and 9 bases from J, with 17 bases in between. The CDR3 bases are TGTGCCAGCAGGAGGGCAGGGGATTTGAGGGAGCTGTTTTTT. It translates to CASRRAGDLRELFF.

The chain links TRBV7-8 to TRBJ2-3; D unclear. Trimming cost V 5 bases and J 3 bases, with 9 bases left between them. This CDR3 comprises 13 residues. The V gene's germline CDR1 is SGHVS and CDR2 FQNEAQ. CDR3 nucleotide sequence: TGTGCCAGCAGCGGTGACTTGACAGATACGCAGTATTTT. Its translation is CASSGDLTDTQYF.

The rearrangement uses TRBV18 and TRBJ2-1; no firm D call. V gave up 3 bases and J gave up 5 bases, with 11 bases separating them. The CDR3 runs to 14 residues. Germline V gene data show CDR1 as KGHSH and CDR2 as LQKENI. The CDR3 DNA reads TGTGCCAGCTCACCGTCCAGGTCAGACAATGAGCAGTTCTTC. Translated: CASSPSRSDNEQFF.

CDR3 sequence (DNA): TGTGCCAGCAGCCCGGGGGTTAGGTACGAGCAGTACTTC. This translates into CASSPGVRYEQYF. The gene calls are TRBV9 and TRBJ2-7, with a weak D call TRBD2 (6 bases). This CDR3 spans 13 amino acids. Per germline, CDR1 SGDLS and CDR2 YYNGEE. The ends were cut back, 4 bases at V and 4 bases at J, with 12 bases in the middle. The complete variable domain, with remaining parts taken from reference TRBV9 and TRBJ2-7, reads DSGVTQTPKHLITATGQRVTLRCSPRSGDLSVYWYQQSLDQGLQFLIQYYNGEERAKGNILERFSAQQFPDLHSELNLSSLELGDSALYFCASSPGVRYEQYFGPGTRLTVT.

J is TRBJ1-5 and V is TRBV30; 12 bases match TRBD1. Germline trimming cut 1 base from V and 1 base from J; bases unmatched to any gene: 5. From germline, CDR1 is GTSNPN and CDR2 SVGIG (reference sequence). The CDR3 runs to 17 residues. The CDR3 DNA is TGTGCCTGGAGTGGGGGACAGGGGGCGGTCAGCAATCAGCCCCAGCATTTT. Amino acids: CAWSGGQGAVSNQPQHF.

The V call is TRBV19, the J call TRBJ2-7; the D is unclear. This CDR3 is 14 amino acids long. The V and J ends lost 3 bases and 0 bases respectively, with 9 bases between them. Per germline, CDR1 LNHDA and CDR2 SQIVND (reference sequence). CDR3 bases: TGTGCCAGTAGTATCAGGATTAGCTCCTACGAGCAGTACTTC. Protein product: CASSIRISSYEQYF.

This clone was observed a handful of times. The chain joins TRBV10-3 to TRBJ2-7; 9 bases are a match to TRBD1. Germline V CDR1 and CDR2: ENHRY, SYGVKD. The CDR3 extends over 15 amino acids. V gave up 4 bases and J gave up 3 bases; unmatched junction bases: 7. The CDR3, as DNA: TGTGCCATCAGTGCCGTGGGGACAGGGATCTACGAGCAGTACTTC. Translated: CAISAVGTGIYEQYF.

The chain carries TRBV5-6 and TRBJ1-3; 8 bases are shared with TRBD1. Germline CDR1 SGHDT, CDR2 YYEEEE. The CDR3 extends over 16 amino acids. The junction had 5 bases not matched to a gene; V was cut back by 2 bases and J by 1 base. CDR3 in DNA: TGTGCCAGCAGCTTCAGGGGGCCGCTATCTGGAAACACCATATATTTT. Protein: CASSFRGPLSGNTIYF.

This chain links TRBV4-1 with TRBJ1-2; D unresolved. V was trimmed by 0 bases and J by 5 bases, leaving 7 bases between them. Germline V gene data show CDR1 as MGHRA and CDR2 as YSYEKL. The CDR3 extends over 13 amino acids. The CDR3 DNA reads as TGCGCCAGCAGCCAAGACAGATTATATGGCTACACCTTC. Its translation: CASSQDRLYGYTF.

The chain employs TRBV14 and TRBJ2-4; 7 bases are a match to TRBD1. The junction had 14 bases not matched to a gene; V was cut back by 6 bases and J by 9 bases. The germline V gene encodes CDR1 SGHDN and CDR2 FVKESK. This CDR3 is built from 15 residues. The CDR3 nucleotides read TGTGCCAGCAGTCAAAACGCAGGGGGTTTCGGCATTCAGTACTTC. Protein product: CASSQNAGGFGIQYF.